The 3 T cell receptor beta chains below were found in one sample sequenced in a study of PD-1 blockade in classical Hodgkin lymphoma. Sample time point: cycle 4 day 1 (C4D1), after less than 7 weeks of nivolumab. Relapses following autologous stem cell transplantation were seen in all patients, with brentuximab vedotin exposure varying. Researchers report purifying CD4+ T cells from thawed PBMCs by magnetic negative selection. The repertoire was sequenced with immunoSEQ multiplex PCR; TCRdb's copy has only in-frame clones and lacks some. The table records about 32,000 clones, roughly nine tenths of them present only once. The input for sequencing was CD4+ T cells from blood, taken before the fourth cycle of nivolumab. The receptor set was obtained from a human donor with classical Hodgkin lymphoma.

The chain employs TRBV18 and TRBJ1-5; no clear D gene. V lost 2 bases, J lost 4 bases, and 12 bases lay in between. Germline CDR1 reads KGHSH; CDR2 reads LQKENI. This CDR3 region has 15 residues. The DNA of the CDR3 is TGTGCCAGCTCACCAGTTATGCAATTTAATCAGCCCCAGCATTTT. Its protein product is CASSPVMQFNQPQHF.

The chain is built from TRBV4-1 and TRBJ2-7; 10 nucleotides match TRBD2. CDR1 is MGHRA and CDR2 is YSYEKL in the germline V gene. V lost 0 bases and J lost 6; bases outside the gene matches: 2. CDR3 length: 14 residues. CDR3 DNA sequence: TGCGCCAGCAGCCAAGAGCTAGCGGGGGTCGAGCAGTACTTC. Protein product: CASSQELAGVEQYF.

The V call is TRBV2, the J call TRBJ2-1; 8 bases are shared with TRBD1. This CDR3 region has 19 residues. Germline V gene lookup returns CDR1 SNHLY and CDR2 FYNNEI. V was clipped by 3 bases and J by 9 bases; unmatched bases: 22. This CDR3 is CASSDLYANRGLAELEQFF. CDR3 bases: TGTGCCAGCAGTGATTTGTACGCTAACAGGGGGTTAGCAGAACTTGAGCAGTTCTTC.